These 20 T cell receptor beta chains were sequenced from one sample in a study of human T cells and chemical hapten exposure. One entry per CDR3 protein results from TCRdb running MiXCR on the RACE reads. The repertoire consists of around 360,000 distinct CDR3 sequences, with roughly 6% occurring once and the leading ten covering under 7%. Time point in this sample: patch test 2, 6 weeks after DPC sensitization. Treatment given: therapeutic diphenylcyclopropenone sensitization with weekly scalp DPC. Sequencing used whole blood, obtained in connection with sensitization to the hapten diphenylcyclopropenone (DPC). Receptor source: a young woman with alopecia areata. Some clones in this sample may be carry-over from other donors' samples.

This clonotype was found a few times. The V call is TRBV5-6, the J call TRBJ2-5; tentatively, D is TRBD1 (6 bases). The CDR3 runs to 15 residues. Trimming stripped 6 bases from V and 2 bases from J, with 17 bases between. Germline V gives CDR1 SGHDT, CDR2 YYEEEE. The CDR3 DNA sequence: TGTGCCAGCATCCCAAGACTGGACAGTCAAGAGACCCAGTACTTC. Translating gives CASIPRLDSQETQYF.

This clonotype was seen ten or more times. The gene calls are TRBV20-1 and TRBJ1-5, with D perhaps matching TRBD1 (6 bases). The CDR3 totals 14 residues. The V end was cut by 6 bases, the J end by 6 bases, with 18 bases between. Germline CDR1 reads DFQATT; CDR2 reads SNEGSKA (reference sequence). CDR3 sequence reads: CSAGPIAGAQPQHF. CDR3 nucleotides: TGCAGTGCGGGGCCCATCGCGGGGGCTCAGCCCCAGCATTTT.

This clonotype occurred many times. This chain connects TRBV28 to TRBJ1-5; D might be TRBD1 (6 bases). CDR3 size: 17 residues. Germline CDR1 MDHEN, CDR2 SYDVKM. The V and J ends lost 5 bases and 3 bases respectively, with 20 bases between them. This CDR3 is CASSLQFGTPNNQPQHF. The CDR3 bases are TGTGCCAGCAGTCTTCAGTTTGGGACACCGAACAATCAGCCCCAGCATTTT. Combining the CDR3 with reference TRBV28 and TRBJ1-5 gives the whole variable domain DVKVTQSSRYLVKRTGEKVFLECVQDMDHENMFWYRQDPGLGLRLIYFSYDVKMKEKGDIPEGYSVSREKKERFSLILESASTNQTSMYLCASSLQFGTPNNQPQHFGDGTRLSIL.

This clonotype came up many times. This chain links TRBV6-6 with TRBJ2-7; D possibly corresponds to TRBD1 (6 bases). The CDR3 runs to 13 residues. The V gene lost 6 bases and the J gene lost 7 bases, with 16 bases spanning the gap. The germline V gene has CDR1 MNHNY and CDR2 SVGAGI (reference sequence). DNA of the CDR3: TGTGCCAGCAGACACCAATCTGACAGGGAGCAGTACTTC. Residues: CASRHQSDREQYF.

This clonotype has only a few counts. This rearrangement joins TRBV29-1 to TRBJ2-5, with 9 bases matching TRBD2. The CDR3 loop spans 14 amino acids. Germline V gene sequence: CDR1 SQVTM, CDR2 ANQGSEA. J lost 2 bases, V lost 4 bases, and 5 bases had no gene match. The CDR3 nucleotides read TGCAGCGTTGCAGAGCGGGGGGCGCAAGAGACCCAGTACTTC. Translated, it gives CSVAERGAQETQYF.

V and J are TRBV7-9 and TRBJ1-2; TRBD1 aligns across 9 bases. V shed 0 bases and J 4 bases; nucleotides not matched to a gene: 3. Germline CDR1 and CDR2: SEHNR and FQNEAQ (reference sequence). The CDR3 contains 15 residues. Here the CDR3 DNA reads TGTGCCAGCAGCTTAGCGGGACAGGGACCCTATGGCTACACCTTC. This gives the protein CASSLAGQGPYGYTF.

This sequence joins TRBV11-2 and TRBJ2-3, with TRBD2 identical over 10 bases. The CDR3 totals 16 residues. Trimming at V came to 3 bases and at J to 2 bases, leaving 5 bases not matched to a gene. Germline V gives CDR1 SGHAT, CDR2 FQNNGV. Here the CDR3 DNA reads TGTGCCAGCAGCTTCCTTAGCGGGGGGCCCACAGATACGCAGTATTTT. Its translation: CASSFLSGGPTDTQYF. Based on the CDR3 plus reference TRBV11-2 and TRBJ2-3, the full variable domain is EAGVAQSPRYKIIEKRQSVAFWCNPISGHATLYWYQQILGQGPKLLIQFQNNGVVDDSQLPKDRFSAERLKGVDSTLKIQPAKLEDSAVYLCASSFLSGGPTDTQYFGPGTRLTVL.

This clonotype was picked up many times. The gene calls are TRBV2 and TRBJ2-1; D perhaps matches TRBD2 (5 bases). V was trimmed by 8 bases and J by 9 bases, leaving 17 bases between them. Germline assignment: CDR1 SNHLY and CDR2 FYNNEI. The CDR3 runs to 13 residues. The CDR3 sequence is CASGEFMGGEQFF. The CDR3, as DNA: TGTGCCAGCGGGGAGTTTATGGGCGGTGAGCAGTTCTTC.

This clonotype was detected ten times or more. The chain's CDR3 is CASSLTTGGNTEAFF. CDR3 in DNA: TGTGCCAGCAGCCTTACTACAGGGGGCAACACTGAAGCTTTCTTT. V and J are TRBV4-2 and TRBJ1-1; 9 bases match TRBD1. CDR3 length: 15 residues. In germline, CDR1 is LGHNA, CDR2 YNFKEQ. Trimming removed 4 bases from V and 2 bases from J; junction bases left unmatched: 5.

This CDR3 is CASSLIVTNEKLFF. The CDR3 DNA sequence: TGTGCCAGCAGCTTAATAGTTACTAATGAAAAACTGTTTTTT. V and J are TRBV11-2 and TRBJ1-4, with unresolved D. Trimming pared 2 bases from V and 2 bases from J, leaving 6 bases between. CDR1 is SGHAT, CDR2 FQNNGV, per germline. The CDR3 contains 14 residues.

The rearrangement joins TRBV6-2 or TRBV6-3 to TRBJ1-1; no clear D. With 7 bases removed from V and 5 bases from J, the gap between germline ends came to 26 bases. Per germline, CDR1 MNHEY and CDR2 SVGEGT. The CDR3 runs 17 residues. The chain's CDR3 is CASNPAAFNLPKTEAFF. The CDR3, as DNA: TGTGCCAGCAATCCCGCGGCTTTCAATTTACCGAAGACTGAAGCTTTCTTT.

This clonotype was seen a few times. The gene calls are TRBV12-3 or TRBV12-4 and TRBJ1-6, with TRBD1 matching 8 bases. Trimming at V came to 4 bases and at J to 8 bases, leaving 4 bases not matched to a gene. This CDR3 region has 14 residues. The CDR3 loop reads CASSWTGKHSPLHF. For the CDR3, the DNA is TGTGCCAGCAGTTGGACAGGGAAGCATTCACCCCTCCACTTT.

This clonotype has only a few counts. The chain carries TRBV5-6 and TRBJ2-3, with D perhaps matching TRBD1 (5 bases). V gave up 3 bases and J gave up 4 bases, with 9 bases separating them. The CDR3 runs to 13 residues. Germline assignment: CDR1 SGHDT and CDR2 YYEEEE. Written as DNA, the CDR3 is TGTGCCAGCAGCTATCAGGGCCCAGATACGCAGTATTTT. Amino acids: CASSYQGPDTQYF.

This clonotype has at least ten counts. The V gene is TRBV7-9, the J gene TRBJ1-1, with no clear D. The length of the CDR3 is 14 residues. The V end was cut by 5 bases, the J end by 0 bases, with 10 bases between. Germline V lookup: CDR1 SEHNR, CDR2 FQNEAQ (reference sequence). This chain's CDR3 is CASSPVFVNTEAFF. CDR3 DNA: TGTGCCAGCAGCCCCGTGTTCGTGAACACTGAAGCTTTCTTT.

This clonotype occurred a few times. The rearrangement joins TRBV6-2 or TRBV6-3 to TRBJ1-5; D is perhaps TRBD1 (5 bases). The CDR3 contains 16 residues. Trimming removed 0 bases at V and 4 bases at J, with 13 bases between. Germline-derived CDR1 and CDR2 are MNHEY and SVGEGT. The CDR3 region is CASSYSGLFKNQPQHF. The CDR3 bases are TGTGCCAGCAGTTACTCGGGGCTGTTCAAGAATCAGCCCCAGCATTTT.

The chain recombines TRBV5-4 with TRBJ2-1; possibly TRBD2 for D (6 bases). The CDR3 is 16 residues long. Germline values: CDR1 SGHNT, CDR2 YYREEE (reference sequence). With 1 base removed from V and 2 bases from J, the gap between germline ends came to 13 bases. The CDR3 sequence is CASSLWGDRAYNEQFF. The CDR3 DNA follows: TGTGCCAGCAGCTTGTGGGGGGACCGAGCCTACAATGAGCAGTTCTTC.

This clonotype was counted a few times. The V and J genes are TRBV5-6 and TRBJ2-7; 8 nucleotides line up with TRBD1. The CDR3 covers 13 residues. V dropped 3 bases and J dropped 2; count of bases not matched to a gene: 1. Per the germline V gene, CDR1 is SGHDT and CDR2 is YYEEEE. CDR3 in amino acids: CASSSTGAYEQYF. The CDR3 DNA reads as TGTGCCAGCAGCTCGACAGGGGCCTACGAGCAGTACTTC.

The table lists this clonotype with many counts. The chain employs TRBV7-9 and TRBJ1-5, with unresolved D. CDR1 is SEHNR and CDR2 is FQNEAQ in the germline V gene (reference sequence). This CDR3 is 14 amino acids long. With 4 bases removed from V and 0 bases from J, the gap between germline ends came to 7 bases. CDR3 nucleotides: TGTGCCAGCAGCTGGCTTAGTAGCAATCAGCCCCAGCATTTT. It codes for CASSWLSSNQPQHF.

About this clonotype itself: A much larger clone lies a single base off, so this may be a read error. The chain links TRBV29-1 to TRBJ1-2, with 9 nucleotides matching TRBD1. This CDR3 has 13 amino acids. Per germline, CDR1 SQVTM and CDR2 ANQGSEA. In DNA form, the CDR3 reads TGCAGCGTTGGGACAGGGGAAGCCTATGGCTTCACCTTC. Its protein is CSVGTGEAYGFTF.

This clonotype was counted between two and nine times. The V and J genes are TRBV7-8 and TRBJ1-1, with TRBD1 matching over 7 bases. Germline CDR1 reads SGHVS; CDR2 reads FQNEAQ. The V segment lost 5 bases and the J segment 1 base; nucleotides outside the gene matches: 7. The CDR3 runs 15 residues. The CDR3 coding sequence is TGTGCCAGCAGCCAAAGGACAGGCACGAACACTGAAGCTTTCTTT. Translation: CASSQRTGTNTEAFF.